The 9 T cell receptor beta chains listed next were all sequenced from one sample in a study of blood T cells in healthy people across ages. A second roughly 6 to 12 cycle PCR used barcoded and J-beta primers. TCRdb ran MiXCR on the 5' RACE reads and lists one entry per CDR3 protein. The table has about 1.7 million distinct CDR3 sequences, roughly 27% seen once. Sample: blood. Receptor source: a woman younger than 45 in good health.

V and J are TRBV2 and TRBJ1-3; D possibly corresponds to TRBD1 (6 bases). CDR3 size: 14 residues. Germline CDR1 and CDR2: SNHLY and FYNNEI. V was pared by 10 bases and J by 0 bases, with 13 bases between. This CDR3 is CATAGQRSGNTIYF. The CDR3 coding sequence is TGTGCCACCGCCGGACAGCGCTCTGGAAACACCATATATTTT.

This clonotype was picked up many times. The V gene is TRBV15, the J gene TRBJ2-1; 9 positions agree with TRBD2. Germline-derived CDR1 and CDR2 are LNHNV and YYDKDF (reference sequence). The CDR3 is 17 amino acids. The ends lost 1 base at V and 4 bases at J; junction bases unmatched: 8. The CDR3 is CATSRGETSGPYNEQFF. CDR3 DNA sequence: TGTGCCACCAGCAGAGGGGAGACTAGCGGCCCTTACAATGAGCAGTTCTTC.

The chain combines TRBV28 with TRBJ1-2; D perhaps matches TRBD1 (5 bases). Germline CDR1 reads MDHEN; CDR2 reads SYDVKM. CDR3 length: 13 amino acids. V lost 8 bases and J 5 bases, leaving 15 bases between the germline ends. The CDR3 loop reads CASFGRDAYGYTF. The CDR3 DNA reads TGTGCCAGCTTTGGTAGGGACGCGTATGGCTACACCTTC.

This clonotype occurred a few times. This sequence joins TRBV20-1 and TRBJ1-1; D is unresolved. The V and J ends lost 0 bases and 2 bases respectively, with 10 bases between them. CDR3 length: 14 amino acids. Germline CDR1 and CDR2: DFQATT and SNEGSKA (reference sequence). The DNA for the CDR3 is TGCAGTGCTAGAGAATTAGACGGCAACACTGAAGCTTTCTTT. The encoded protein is CSARELDGNTEAFF.

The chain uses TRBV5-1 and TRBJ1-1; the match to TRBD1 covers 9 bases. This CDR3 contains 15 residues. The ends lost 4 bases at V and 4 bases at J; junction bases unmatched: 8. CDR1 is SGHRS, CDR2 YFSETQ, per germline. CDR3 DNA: TGCGCCAGCAGCCCGAGGACAGGGGTATTCACTGAAGCTTTCTTT. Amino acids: CASSPRTGVFTEAFF.

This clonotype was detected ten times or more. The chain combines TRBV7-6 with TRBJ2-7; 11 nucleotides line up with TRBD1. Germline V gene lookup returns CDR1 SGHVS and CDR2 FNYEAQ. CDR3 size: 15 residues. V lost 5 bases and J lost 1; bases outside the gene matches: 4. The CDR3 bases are TGTGCCAGCAGCGCGGGACAGGGGGTTTCCTACGAGCAGTACTTC. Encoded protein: CASSAGQGVSYEQYF.

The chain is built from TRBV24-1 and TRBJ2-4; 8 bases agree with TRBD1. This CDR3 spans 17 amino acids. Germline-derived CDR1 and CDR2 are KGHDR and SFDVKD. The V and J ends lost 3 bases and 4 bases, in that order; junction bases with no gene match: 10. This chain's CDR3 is CATSDGGTGTGKNIQYF. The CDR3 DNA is TGTGCCACCAGTGATGGGGGTACGGGGACAGGTAAAAACATTCAGTACTTC.

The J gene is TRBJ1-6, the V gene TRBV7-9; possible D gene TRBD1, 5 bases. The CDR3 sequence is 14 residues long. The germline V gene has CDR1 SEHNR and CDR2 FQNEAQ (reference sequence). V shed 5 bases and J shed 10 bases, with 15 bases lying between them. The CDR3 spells CASSPGSLDSPLHF. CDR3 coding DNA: TGTGCCAGCAGCCCAGGGAGTCTAGACTCACCCCTCCACTTT.

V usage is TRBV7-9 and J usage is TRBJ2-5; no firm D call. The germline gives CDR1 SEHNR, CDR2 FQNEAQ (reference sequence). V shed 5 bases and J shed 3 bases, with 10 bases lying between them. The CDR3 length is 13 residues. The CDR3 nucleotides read TGTGCCAGCAGCCCCCTTAGGGAAGAGACCCAGTACTTC. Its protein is CASSPLREETQYF.